This TCR beta chain is drawn from a study of OX40 agonist ivuxolimab in advanced cancers. Study information: Earlier treatment with anti-PD-1, anti-PD-L1 or anti-CTLA-4 was permitted, and around 36% had received some.

This CDR3 contains 16 residues. Between the trimmed V and J ends, which lost 2 bases and 2 bases, there was a span of 16 bases. Looked up from germline, CDR1 is SGHVS and CDR2 is FNYEAQ. This clone is judged medium-sized. What it binds is not known. The study, taken as a whole, reports: Both blood CD4+ and CD8+ T cells showed clonal growth by week 6 at 0.1 to 3.0 mg/kg. Expanded clones were, on average, more numerous among CD8+ T cells than CD4+. Near-lowest levels of clonal expansion characterized partial responders at 0.1-3.0 mg/kg.

Data came from immunoSEQ multiplex PCR; TCRdb stores just in-frame clones and leaves some out. The sample has under 20,000 clones, 83% seen once. The receptor was derived from an adult with an advanced solid tumor such as melanoma, head and neck, liver or kidney cancer. This rearrangement joins TRBV7-6 to TRBJ2-7; possibly TRBD2 for D (5 bases). Sequencing used CD4+ or CD8+ T cells sorted from blood, obtained in a trial of the OX40 agonist ivuxolimab. The CDR3 nucleotides are TGTGCCAGCAGCTTAAGAATGGGTAGCGAAACCTACGAGCAGTACTTC. It yields the protein CASSLRMGSETYEQYF.